The T cell receptor (beta chain) under discussion was sequenced for a study of T-cell memory formation after mild COVID-19. Study-wide context: TCR clusters were largely donor specific.

5'RACE, which relied on constant-segment primers, yielded TCR alpha and TCR beta cDNA libraries carrying sample barcodes and UMIs. TCRdb reanalysed the 5' RACE reads using MiXCR and keeps one entry per CDR3 protein. The data contain approximately 210,000 distinct CDR3 sequences, over 9.5% of them singletons. This clonotype was picked up many times. CDR1 is LGHNA and CDR2 is YSLEER in the germline V gene. The V end lost 9 bases, the J end lost 2 bases, and 15 bases lay between the germline ends. CDR3 size: 14 residues. The specimen was PBMCs or a T cell subset sorted from them (not recorded which). The receptor's source is a young man who had mild COVID-19 (a few samples of this study predate the infection). Cell type and time point are not known. The chain is built from TRBV4-3 and TRBJ2-3; TRBD1 might be the D (6 bases). This chain's CDR3 is CASSAGVYTDTQYF. The DNA for the CDR3 is TGCGCCAGTTCGGCAGGGGTATACACAGATACGCAGTATTTT.